This TCR beta chain was captured in a study of blood T cell repertoires in COVID-19. Germline CDR1 and CDR2: SGHRS and YFSETQ. This CDR3 has 16 amino acids. Trimming took 1 base from V and 5 from J, leaving 18 bases between them. The table came from immunoSEQ multiplex PCR; TCRdb's copy has only in-frame clones and leaves some out. The repertoire holds about 54,000 clones, with 88% as singletons. The sequence was obtained from a human donor in a cohort sampled during active COVID-19. The rearrangement uses TRBV5-1 and TRBJ2-5, with D tentatively TRBD1 (5 bases). What was sequenced was peripheral blood. In DNA, the CDR3 is TGCGCCAGCAGCTTGATTGGCAGGGTGGAAAGGGAGACCCAGTACTTC. It specifies CASSLIGRVERETQYF. Full variable domain (remainder filled in from reference TRBV5-1 and TRBJ2-5): KAGVTQTPRYLIKTRGQQVTLSCSPISGHRSVSWYQQTPGQGLQFLFEYFSETQRNKGNFPGRFSGRQFSNSRSEMNVSTLELGDSALYLCASSLIGRVERETQYFGPGTRLLVL.